Shown below are 14 T cell receptor beta chains from a single sample sequenced in a study of T cell responses to AZD1222 COVID-19 vaccine. Sequencing was performed with immunoSEQ multiplex PCR; in TCRdb, only in-frame clones are kept and a portion is missing. Here the sample spans more than 110,000 clones, roughly 91% being singletons. The sample was peripheral blood, taken on day 0 of AZD1222 vaccination. All receptors derive from an adult in good health.

The genes are TRBV6-5 and TRBJ1-5; no reliable D call. The CDR3 is made up of 14 amino acids. V shed 2 bases and J shed 0 bases, with 5 bases lying between them. Germline lookup yields CDR1 MNHEY and CDR2 SVGAGI. The CDR3 coding sequence is TGTGCCAGCAGTTACGGGTCTAGCAATCAGCCCCAGCATTTT. This translates into CASSYGSSNQPQHF.

The CDR3 sequence: CASSPMGGFARGGNQPQHF. The CDR3 bases are TGTGCCAGCTCACCAATGGGGGGGTTTGCCCGAGGGGGCAATCAGCCCCAGCATTTT. The chain has TRBV18 and TRBJ1-5; a possible D gene is TRBD1 (5 bases). The CDR3 is made up of 19 amino acids. Trimming left V 2 bases short and J 2 bases short, with 22 bases between. Per germline, CDR1 KGHSH and CDR2 LQKENI.

The rearrangement uses TRBV3-1 (or the pseudogene TRBV3-2) and TRBJ2-3; 9 nucleotides agree with TRBD2. Germline trimming cut 8 bases from V and 3 bases from J; bases unmatched to any gene: 9. The CDR3 extends over 15 amino acids. Per the germline V gene, CDR1 is LGHDT and CDR2 is YNNKEL (reference sequence). The DNA for the CDR3 is TGTGCCAGCTCAAAGGCGGGGGGGTTAACAGATACGCAGTATTTT. It codes for CASSKAGGLTDTQYF.

The chain joins TRBV13 to TRBJ2-6; weak D call: TRBD2 (5 bases). Germline CDR1 reads PRHDT; CDR2 reads FYEKMQ (reference sequence). This CDR3 has 14 amino acids. V was shortened by 5 bases and J by 2 bases, with 7 bases between the two germline ends. The CDR3 loop is CASSPGAGANVLTF. The CDR3 DNA follows: TGTGCCAGCAGCCCCGGGGCTGGGGCCAACGTCCTGACTTTC.

The V and J genes are TRBV7-2 and TRBJ1-2; the D is unclear. CDR3 size: 14 residues. The germline gives CDR1 SGHTA, CDR2 FQGNSA. Trimming left V 2 bases short and J 4 bases short, with 11 bases between. CDR3 loop: CASSLKRDFYGYTF. CDR3 in DNA: TGTGCCAGCAGCTTAAAACGTGACTTCTATGGCTACACCTTC.

This clone was seen a single time. The V and J genes are TRBV6-2 or TRBV6-3 and TRBJ2-7; unclear D gene. The germline V gene has CDR1 MNHEY and CDR2 SVGEGT. The length of the CDR3 is 14 residues. Trimming stripped 0 bases from V and 3 bases from J, with 9 bases between. CDR3 sequence: CASSYSRALYEQYF. Here the CDR3 DNA reads TGTGCCAGCAGTTACTCTAGGGCTCTCTACGAGCAGTACTTC.

The J gene is TRBJ2-7, the V gene TRBV11-3; D tentatively fits TRBD1 or TRBD2 (5 bases each). Trimming removed 7 bases at V and 6 bases at J, with 16 bases between. CDR1 and CDR2 from the germline V gene are SGHNT and YENEEA. There are 13 residues in the CDR3. DNA for the CDR3: TGTGCCAGCAATGAGGGCGCTCAGGGCGAGCAGTACTTC. Residues: CASNEGAQGEQYF. Full variable domain (outside the CDR3, taken from reference TRBV11-3 and TRBJ2-7): EAGVVQSPRYKIIEKKQPVAFWCNPISGHNTLYWYLQNLGQGPELLIRYENEEAVDDSQLPKDRFSAERLKGVDSTLKIQPAELGDSAVYLCASNEGAQGEQYFGPGTRLTVT.

The rearrangement links TRBV6-5 to TRBJ2-1; the D gene could be TRBD1 or TRBD2 (6 bases each). CDR3 length equals 15 residues. Germline lookup yields CDR1 MNHEY and CDR2 SVGAGI. V lost 8 bases and J 4 bases, leaving 18 bases between the germline ends. The CDR3, as DNA: TGTGCCAGCTTCCCTACTGGGGGGCGGTACAATGAGCAGTTCTTC. Residues: CASFPTGGRYNEQFF.

The rearrangement uses TRBV28 and TRBJ1-2; D is unclear. The V and J ends lost 2 bases and 8 bases respectively, with 9 bases between them. Germline V lookup: CDR1 MDHEN, CDR2 SYDVKM. This CDR3 contains 12 residues. DNA of the CDR3: TGTGCCAGCAGTTTAGGAGGTTACGGCTACACCTTC. Translating it yields CASSLGGYGYTF.

This clone was seen a handful of times. The chain has TRBV6-5 and TRBJ2-1; 9 positions agree with TRBD1. CDR1 and CDR2 (germline): MNHEY, SVGAGI. The V gene end was trimmed by 6 bases and the J gene end by 6 bases; junction bases not matched to a gene: 9. The CDR3 runs to 15 residues. The CDR3 here is CASRAGQGRANEQFF. CDR3 nucleotides: TGTGCCAGCAGGGCGGGACAGGGAAGGGCCAATGAGCAGTTCTTC.

The rearrangement uses TRBV2 and TRBJ1-4; D is perhaps TRBD1 (6 bases). Germline CDR1 and CDR2: SNHLY and FYNNEI. The CDR3 covers 13 residues. V lost 10 bases, J lost 7 bases, and 16 bases lay in between. Written as DNA, the CDR3 is TGTGCCACTCAGGGGTTTGGAGGTGAAAAACTGTTTTTT. It yields the protein CATQGFGGEKLFF.

V is TRBV25-1 and J is TRBJ1-1; maybe TRBD1 (5 bases). Germline CDR1 reads MGHDK; CDR2 reads SYGVNS. V was clipped by 1 base and J by 4 bases, with 10 bases between them. The CDR3 totals 14 residues. Written as DNA, the CDR3 is TGTGCCAGCAGTGAATTGGGGGGAAGCACTGAAGCTTTCTTT. Its protein is CASSELGGSTEAFF. The variable domain in full, completed from reference TRBV25-1 and TRBJ1-1, reads EADIYQTPRYLVIGTGKKITLECSQTMGHDKMYWYQQDPGMELHLIHYSYGVNSTEKGDLSSESTVSRIRTEHFPLTLESARPSHTSQYLCASSELGGSTEAFFGQGTRLTVV.

The genes are TRBV4-2 and TRBJ2-7, with a tentative D call TRBD2 (7 bases). Trimming pared 1 base from V and 3 bases from J, leaving 16 bases between. Germline V gene data show CDR1 as LGHNA and CDR2 as YNFKEQ. The CDR3 loop spans 16 amino acids. The CDR3 region has the DNA TGTGCCAGCAGCCAAGGAGTTGGGGGGGGCCTCTACGAGCAGTACTTC. It codes for CASSQGVGGGLYEQYF.

The rearrangement uses TRBV7-3 and TRBJ2-2, with D uncertain. In germline, CDR1 is SGHTA, CDR2 FQGTGA. The CDR3 runs 12 residues. V dropped 1 base and J dropped 3 bases, with 0 bases sitting between them. As DNA, the CDR3 is TGTGCCAGCAGCTTAAACACCGGGGAGCTGTTTTTT. Translated: CASSLNTGELFF.